This TCR beta chain was identified in a study of shared clonotypes between healthy human individuals. The CDR3 extends over 16 amino acids. V lost 6 bases and J lost 6; bases outside the gene matches: 15. Germline lookup yields CDR1 MDHEN and CDR2 SYDVKM. Using immunoSEQ multiplex PCR, the repertoire was profiled, and TCRdb retains in-frame clones only, with some absent. The sample records about 710,000 clones, just under 75% being singletons. The source material was memory CD4+ T cells sorted from blood. Subset: CD45RA-negative fraction. This sequence originates from a woman aged 25 to 45 in good health. V usage is TRBV28 and J usage is TRBJ2-7, with 9 nucleotides matching TRBD1. The CDR3 region has the DNA TGTGCCAGCAGACCAAATCCCGGGACAGGGTTCTTCGAGCAGTACTTC. Translation gives CASRPNPGTGFFEQYF.